This TCR beta chain is drawn from a study of T cell responses to AZD1222 COVID-19 vaccine. Findings and limits, study-wide: Distributed over spike, vaccine-associated CD4 TCRs predominated at 160-218 and 743-854.

Germline V gives CDR1 GTSNPN, CDR2 SVGIG (reference sequence). V dropped 4 bases and J dropped 8 bases, with 14 bases sitting between them. This CDR3 has 13 amino acids. Produced via immunoSEQ multiplex PCR; TCRdb's table is partial and in-frame only. The top ten clones hold roughly 14% of a sample with tens of thousands of clones, 88% of them seen once. About this clone itself: The antigen is unknown.

The source of this sequence is an adult in good health. The chain couples TRBV30 to TRBJ1-4; D is uncertain. Sequenced here: peripheral blood, sampled on day 0 of AZD1222 vaccination. The CDR3 is CAWTFGRGEKLFF. The CDR3 DNA reads as TGTGCCTGGACTTTTGGTCGCGGGGAAAAACTGTTTTTT.